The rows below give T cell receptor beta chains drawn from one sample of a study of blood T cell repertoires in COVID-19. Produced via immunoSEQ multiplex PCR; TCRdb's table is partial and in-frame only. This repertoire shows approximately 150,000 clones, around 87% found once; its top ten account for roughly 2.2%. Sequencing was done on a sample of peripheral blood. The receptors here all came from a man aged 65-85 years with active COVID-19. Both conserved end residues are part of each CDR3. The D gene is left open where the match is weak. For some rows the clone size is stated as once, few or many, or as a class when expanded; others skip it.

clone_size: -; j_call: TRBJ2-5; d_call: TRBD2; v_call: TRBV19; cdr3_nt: TGTGCCAGTAGTAAGGGACTAGCGGGGGAAGAGACCCAGTACTTC; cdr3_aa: CASSKGLAGEETQYF
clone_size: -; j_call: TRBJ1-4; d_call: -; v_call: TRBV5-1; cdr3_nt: TGCGCCAGCAGCTTGGCTTCCCGGGAAGGGGAAAAACTGTTTTTT; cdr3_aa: CASSLASREGEKLFF
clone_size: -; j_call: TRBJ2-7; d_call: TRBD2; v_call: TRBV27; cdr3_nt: TGTGCCAGCAGTTTGGATGGGAGGGCCCCCTACGAGCAGTACTTC; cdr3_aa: CASSLDGRAPYEQYF
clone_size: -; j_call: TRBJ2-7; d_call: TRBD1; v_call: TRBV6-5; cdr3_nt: TGTGCCAGCCCCCCCAGGGGGACACCAACGAGCGAGCAGTACTTC; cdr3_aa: CASPPRGTPTSEQYF
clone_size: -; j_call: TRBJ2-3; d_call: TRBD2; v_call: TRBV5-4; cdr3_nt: TGTGCCAGCAGCCTACATCTGACTAGCGGCACAGATACGCAGTATTTT; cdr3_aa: CASSLHLTSGTDTQYF
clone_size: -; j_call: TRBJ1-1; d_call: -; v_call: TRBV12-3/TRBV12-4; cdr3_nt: TGTGCCAGCAGTTTACCTATGAACACTGAAGCTTTCTTT; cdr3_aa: CASSLPMNTEAFF
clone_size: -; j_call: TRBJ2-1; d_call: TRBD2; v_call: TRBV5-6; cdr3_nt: TGTGCCAGCAGCTACAGGACTAGGGGGCAGTTCTTC; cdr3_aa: CASSYRTRGQFF
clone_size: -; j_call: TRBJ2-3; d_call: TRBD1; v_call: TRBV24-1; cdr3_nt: TGTGCCACCAGTGATTTCCGGGACAGGGGGGCAGATACGCAGTATTTT; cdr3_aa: CATSDFRDRGADTQYF
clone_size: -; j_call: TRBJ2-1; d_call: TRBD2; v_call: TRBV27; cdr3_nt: TGTGCCAGCAGTTCCGGACTAGCGGGAGACCTGGATGAGCAGTTCTTC; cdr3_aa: CASSSGLAGDLDEQFF
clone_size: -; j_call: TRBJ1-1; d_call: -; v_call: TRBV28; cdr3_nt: TGTGCCAGCAGTCCCCCGGGGGCTGAAGCTTTCTTT; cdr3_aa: CASSPPGAEAFF
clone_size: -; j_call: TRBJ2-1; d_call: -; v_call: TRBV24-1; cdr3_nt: TGTGCCACCAGTGACGCCAAGAGCGCCGACAATGAGCAGTTCTTC; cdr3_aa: CATSDAKSADNEQFF
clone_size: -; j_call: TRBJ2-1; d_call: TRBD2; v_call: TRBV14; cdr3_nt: TGTGCCAGCAGCCAAGAAAGGGCCAGCGGGAGCTTCAATGAGCAGTTCTTC; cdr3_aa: CASSQERASGSFNEQFF
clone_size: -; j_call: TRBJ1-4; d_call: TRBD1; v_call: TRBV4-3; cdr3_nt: TGCGCCAGCAGCCGGCAGACAGGGGGAAATGAAAAACTGTTTTTT; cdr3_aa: CASSRQTGGNEKLFF
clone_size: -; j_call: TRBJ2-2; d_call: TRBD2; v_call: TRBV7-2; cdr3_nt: TGTGCCAGCAGCTTAAAGCTAGCGGGATTCACCGGGGAGCTGTTTTTT; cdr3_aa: CASSLKLAGFTGELFF
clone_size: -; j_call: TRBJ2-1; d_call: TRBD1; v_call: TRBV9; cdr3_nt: TGTGCCAGCAGCTCACGGACAGGGGGGAATGAGCAGTTCTTC; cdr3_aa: CASSSRTGGNEQFF
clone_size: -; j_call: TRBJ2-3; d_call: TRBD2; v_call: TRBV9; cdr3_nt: TGTGCCAGCAGCGGAGGACTAGCGGGAGGTTGGGATACGCAGTATTTT; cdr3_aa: CASSGGLAGGWDTQYF
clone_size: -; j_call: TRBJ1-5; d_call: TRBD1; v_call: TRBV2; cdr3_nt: TGTGCCAGCAGAGTAGACAGGGGGAACGGGCGAGGGAGCAATCAGCCCCAGCATTTT; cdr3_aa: CASRVDRGNGRGSNQPQHF
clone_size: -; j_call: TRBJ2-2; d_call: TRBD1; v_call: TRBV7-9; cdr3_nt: TGTGCCAGCTTTGGGACAGAAAACACCGGGGAGCTGTTTTTT; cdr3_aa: CASFGTENTGELFF
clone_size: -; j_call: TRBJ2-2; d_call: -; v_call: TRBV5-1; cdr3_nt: TGCGCCAGCAGCAACGACAGGCCCCAGACGGCCGGGGAGCTGTTTTTT; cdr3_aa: CASSNDRPQTAGELFF
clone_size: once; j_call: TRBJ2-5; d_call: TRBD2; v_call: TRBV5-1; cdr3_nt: TGCGCCAGCAGCTTGGGACTAGCGGGAGGGGTGGAGACCCAGTACTTC; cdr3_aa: CASSLGLAGGVETQYF
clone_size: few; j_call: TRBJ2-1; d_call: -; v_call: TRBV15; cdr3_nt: TGTGCCACCAGCGGCCAGCGGATTTCCCCCAATGAGCAGTTCTTC; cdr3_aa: CATSGQRISPNEQFF
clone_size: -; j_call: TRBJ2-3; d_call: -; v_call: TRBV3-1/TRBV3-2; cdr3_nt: TGTGCCAGCAGCCTGACAGGAGCGTATCGCACAGATACGCAGTATTTT; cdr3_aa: CASSLTGAYRTDTQYF
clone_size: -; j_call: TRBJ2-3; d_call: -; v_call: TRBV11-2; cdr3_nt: TGTGCCAGCAGCTTAAGAGGACTTGGGGCAGATACGCAGTATTTT; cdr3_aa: CASSLRGLGADTQYF
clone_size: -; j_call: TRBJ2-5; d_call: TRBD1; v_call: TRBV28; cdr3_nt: TGTGCCAGCAGTTTATGGGGGACAGGGGATGAGCAAGAGACCCAGTACTTC; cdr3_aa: CASSLWGTGDEQETQYF